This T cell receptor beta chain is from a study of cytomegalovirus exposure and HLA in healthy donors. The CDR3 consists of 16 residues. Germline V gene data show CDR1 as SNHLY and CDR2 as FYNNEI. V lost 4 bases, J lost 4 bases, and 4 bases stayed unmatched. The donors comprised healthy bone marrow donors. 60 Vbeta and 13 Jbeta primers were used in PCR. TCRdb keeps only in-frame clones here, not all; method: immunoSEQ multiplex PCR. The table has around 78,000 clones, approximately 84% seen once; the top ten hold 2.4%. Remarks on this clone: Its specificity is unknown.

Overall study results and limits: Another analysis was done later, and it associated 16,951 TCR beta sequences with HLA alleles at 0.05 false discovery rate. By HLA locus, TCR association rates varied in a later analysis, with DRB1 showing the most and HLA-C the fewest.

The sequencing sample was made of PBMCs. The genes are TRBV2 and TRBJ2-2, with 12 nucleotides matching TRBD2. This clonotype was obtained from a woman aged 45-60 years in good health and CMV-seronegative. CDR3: CASSVASGRVTGELFF. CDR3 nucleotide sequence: TGTGCCAGCAGTGTCGCTAGCGGGAGGGTCACCGGGGAGCTGTTTTTT.